The 23 T cell receptor beta chains below come from one sample, sequenced in a study of glioma-infiltrating T cells. The iRepertoire nested amplicon-rescue multiplex PCR amplified TCR alpha and beta CDR3s from RNA. Using its own MiXCR run on the multiplex PCR reads, TCRdb lists one record per CDR3 protein. The sample contains 100,000 to 150,000 distinct CDR3 sequences, 20% to 25% of which appear only once. Sequenced: glioma tissue, nonneoplastic brain tissue, or PBMCs (not recorded which). These TCRs come from a human donor with low-grade glioma or glioblastoma, undergoing nonglioma brain surgery, or in good health (not recorded which).

Details on this clonotype: Mismatch with germline at one junction end may stem from a read error. J is TRBJ1-4 and V is TRBV18, with 7 bases fitting TRBD1. The germline V gene encodes CDR1 KGHSH and CDR2 LQKENI. This CDR3 comprises 17 residues. The CDR3 sequence: CASSRSQPGQSNEKLSF. The DNA for the CDR3 is TGTGCCAGCTCACGGAGTCAGCCGGGACAGTCTAATGAAAAACTGTCTTTT.

This clonotype appeared many times. This chain links TRBV7-2 with TRBJ2-5; maybe TRBD2 (5 bases). CDR1 SGHTA and CDR2 FQGNSA come from the germline V gene. The CDR3 is 15 amino acids. The ends were cut back, 4 bases at V and 2 bases at J, with 14 bases in the middle. The CDR3 sequence is CASSSLARSQETQYF. CDR3 coding DNA: TGTGCCAGCAGCTCGTTAGCGCGTTCACAAGAGACCCAGTACTTC. The full variable domain, with the rest looked up from reference TRBV7-2 and TRBJ2-5, is GAGVSQSPSNKVTEKGKDVELRCDPISGHTALYWYRQSLGQGLEFLIYFQGNSAPDKSGLPSDRFSAERTGGSVSTLTIQRTQQEDSAVYLCASSSLARSQETQYFGPGTRLLVL.

This clonotype was picked up a small number of times. The chain combines TRBV4-1 with TRBJ2-7, with 7 bases aligning to TRBD2. This CDR3 has 17 amino acids. Germline CDR1 is MGHRA and CDR2 is YSYEKL. V dropped 1 base and J dropped 0; count of bases not matched to a gene: 9. The CDR3 protein is CASSQGRLGTNSYEQYF. In DNA, the CDR3 is TGCGCCAGCAGCCAAGGAAGGCTCGGGACTAACTCCTACGAGCAGTACTTC.

Comment on this clonotype: This CDR3 is missing its conserved last phenylalanine or tryptophan, likely due to a read error. The DNA is left out, because the CDR3 cannot be placed on it with certainty; the CDR3 is given as TCRdb lists it. The chain employs TRBV27 and TRBJ2-1; TRBD2, as called in the table, went unchecked against the DNA. Germline lookup yields CDR1 MNHEY and CDR2 SMNVEV (reference sequence). The CDR3 length is 15 residues, termini included. CDR3 loop: CASSLAGGIYNEQSS.

The sample holds many counts of this clonotype. A much larger clone lies one base from this, so it may be a read error. Here the CDR3 reads CASSPFTDTQYF. The CDR3 region has the DNA TGTGCCAGCAGTCCCTTCACAGATACGCAGTATTTT. The chain joins TRBV6-1 to TRBJ2-3, with no clear D. Trimming removed 5 bases from V and 2 bases from J, with 5 bases in between. In germline, CDR1 is MNHNS, CDR2 SASEGT. This CDR3 has 12 residues.

This clonotype was picked up one time. V usage is TRBV4-1 and J usage is TRBJ2-1; D is ambiguous. Germline assignment: CDR1 MGHRA and CDR2 YSYEKL. The CDR3 has 15 amino acids. V was pared by 0 bases and J by 7 bases, with 13 bases between. The CDR3 loop is CASSQELSSFNEQFF. The CDR3 DNA reads as TGCGCCAGCAGCCAAGAGCTCTCGTCCTTTAATGAGCAGTTCTTC.

V usage is TRBV20-1 and J usage is TRBJ2-1; possible D gene TRBD1, 5 bases. CDR3 size: 15 residues. With 0 bases removed from V and 3 bases from J, the gap between germline ends came to 12 bases. Per the germline V gene, CDR1 is DFQATT and CDR2 is SNEGSKA (reference sequence). CDR3 bases: TGCAGTGCTAGAGATTGGGGCGGTAGCTACAATGAGCAGTTCTTC. Its translation is CSARDWGGSYNEQFF.

This clonotype has ten or more counts. This chain links TRBV2 with TRBJ2-5; TRBD1 matches 9 bases. Trimming at V came to 4 bases and at J to 3 bases, leaving 0 bases not matched to a gene. Germline CDR1 is SNHLY and CDR2 is FYNNEI. This CDR3 spans 13 amino acids. The CDR3 DNA reads as TGTGCCAGCAGTGGGACAGGGGAAGAGACCCAGTACTTC. Its protein is CASSGTGEETQYF.

This clonotype was recorded at least ten times. The rearrangement links TRBV27 to TRBJ2-7; possibly TRBD1 or TRBD2 for D (5 bases each). Per germline, CDR1 MNHEY and CDR2 SMNVEV (reference sequence). The V and J ends lost 0 bases and 7 bases respectively, with 10 bases between them. This CDR3 contains 13 residues. CDR3 residues: CASSLSFGGEQYF. DNA of the CDR3: TGTGCCAGCAGTTTATCGTTTGGGGGTGAGCAGTACTTC.

This clonotype was seen ten or more times. This chain joins TRBV7-8 and TRBJ2-3; D gene uncertain. Trimming stripped 3 bases from V and 2 bases from J, with 9 bases between. CDR1 is SGHVS and CDR2 is FQNEAQ in the germline V gene. This CDR3 comprises 14 residues. CDR3 nucleotides: TGTGCCAGCAGCTTTGTTTTATTCACAGATACGCAGTATTTT. This codes for CASSFVLFTDTQYF.

This clonotype was observed many times. The V and J genes are TRBV19 and TRBJ2-3, with D tentatively TRBD1 (5 bases). The CDR3 extends over 16 amino acids. The germline CDR1 and CDR2 sequences are LNHDA and SQIVND (reference sequence). The V gene lost 6 bases and the J gene lost 1 base, with 17 bases spanning the gap. The CDR3 DNA reads as TGTGCCAGTAGCCCCGAAAGGGGAATTGGCACAGATACGCAGTATTTT. Residues: CASSPERGIGTDTQYF.

This clonotype has just a few counts. The CDR3 does not end in the conserved phenylalanine or tryptophan, so this is likely a read error. This chain links TRBV7-2 with TRBJ1-5, with TRBD1 as a possible D gene (5 bases). Trimming took off 0 bases at V and 7 bases at J, with 13 bases between the two ends. The germline V gene encodes CDR1 SGHTA and CDR2 FQGNSA. This CDR3 comprises 15 residues. The CDR3 is CASSLAVGGRQPQHL. CDR3 nucleotides: TGTGCCAGCAGCTTAGCGGTTGGGGGAAGGCAGCCCCAGCATCTT.

At least ten counts were recorded for this clonotype. The chain links TRBV7-3 to TRBJ1-1; the D is unclear. CDR1 and CDR2 from the germline V gene are SGHTA and FQGTGA. The germline V and J ends were trimmed by 2 bases and 11 bases, with 9 bases remaining between them. This CDR3 region has 11 residues. CDR3 DNA sequence: TGTGCCAGCAGCTTATGGAGGAGTGCTTTCTTT. Translated, it gives CASSLWRSAFF.

This clonotype has ten or more counts. The CDR3, as DNA: TGTGCCAGCAGTCCCCTGGGTGACAGTACAGATACGCAGTATTTT. Translated: CASSPLGDSTDTQYF. The chain has TRBV12-3 or TRBV12-4 and TRBJ2-3, with D perhaps TRBD1 (5 bases). This CDR3 has 15 residues. Trimming shortened V by 5 bases and J by 3 bases, and 15 bases separated the two germline ends.

In this sample, this clonotype turned up many times. The rearrangement joins TRBV2 to TRBJ1-1; D not resolved. Per the germline V gene, CDR1 is SNHLY and CDR2 is FYNNEI. There are 12 residues in the CDR3. Trimming took 7 bases from V and 0 from J, leaving 6 bases between them. CDR3 in DNA: TGTGCCAGCAAGTTGGTGAACACTGAAGCTTTCTTT. Its translation is CASKLVNTEAFF.

This clonotype came up a few times. A much larger clone differs from this one at a single base, so this may be a read error. The conserved final phenylalanine or tryptophan is absent from the CDR3, which likely points to a read error. The rearrangement uses TRBV6-1 and TRBJ1-5, with 7 bases matching TRBD1. With V trimmed by 7 bases and J by 0 bases, 9 bases remained unmatched. Germline values: CDR1 MNHNS, CDR2 SASEGT. This CDR3 has 16 amino acids. CDR3 region: CASTLYRGYSNQPQHL. The CDR3, as DNA: TGTGCCAGCACCTTATACAGGGGATATAGCAATCAGCCCCAGCATCTT.

With regard to this clonotype: The junction does not match germline at one end; this may be a read error. The genes are TRBV28 and TRBJ2-1; TRBD1 is a possible D gene (6 bases). This CDR3 is built from 13 residues. From germline, CDR1 is MDHEN and CDR2 SYDVKM. DNA for the CDR3: TGCGCCAGCAGTTTAGGACAGTACTATGAGCAGTTCTTC. This encodes CASSLGQYYEQFF.

As for this clonotype: This may be a read error, as it is one base from a much larger clone. J is TRBJ1-5 and V is TRBV4-1; the D gene is possibly TRBD1 (5 bases). Germline-derived CDR1 and CDR2 are MGHRA and YSYEKL. V was pared by 0 bases and J by 7 bases, with 19 bases between. The CDR3 is 17 residues long. The CDR3, as DNA: TGCGCCAGCAGCCAAGATAGGGGCATCTCTTGGGAACAGCCCCAGCATTTT. Translation: CASSQDRGISWEQPQHF.

In this sample, this clonotype turned up many times. The V gene is TRBV6-1, the J gene TRBJ2-7, with no clear D. This CDR3 region has 14 residues. Germline-derived CDR1 and CDR2 are MNHNS and SASEGT. Trimming shortened V by 5 bases and J by 3 bases, and 14 bases separated the two germline ends. CDR3 sequence reads: CASSLRSNRYEQYF. The CDR3 DNA reads as TGTGCCAGCAGTTTGAGGAGTAACCGCTACGAGCAGTACTTC.

The V and J genes are TRBV7-2 and TRBJ2-3, with 9 bases lining up with TRBD2. Per germline, CDR1 SGHTA and CDR2 FQGNSA. This CDR3 spans 17 amino acids. Trimming cost V 2 bases and J 1 base; bases outside gene matches: 7. The CDR3 DNA reads as TGTGCCAGCAGCTTACGGCCTAGCGGGACAGGCACAGATACGCAGTATTTT. Its protein product is CASSLRPSGTGTDTQYF.

A single count supports this clonotype. V is TRBV2 and J is TRBJ2-3; 7 bases match TRBD1. Germline V gene lookup returns CDR1 SNHLY and CDR2 FYNNEI. CDR3 size: 15 residues. V trimming: 5 bases; J trimming: 5 bases; junction bases outside the gene matches: 10. CDR3 amino acids: CASSYRGGGRDTQYF. The CDR3 coding sequence is TGTGCCAGCAGTTACAGGGGCGGCGGCAGAGATACGCAGTATTTT. Drawing the rest from reference TRBV2 and TRBJ2-3, the complete variable domain is EPEVTQTPSHQVTQMGQEVILRCVPISNHLYFYWYRQILGQKVEFLVSFYNNEISEKSEIFDDQFSVERPDGSNFTLKIRSTKLEDSAMYFCASSYRGGGRDTQYFGPGTRLTVL.

At least ten counts were recorded for this clonotype. The V call is TRBV20-1, the J call TRBJ1-4; D uncertain. V was trimmed by 1 base and J by 12 bases, leaving 15 bases between them. CDR1 DFQATT and CDR2 SNEGSKA come from the germline V gene (reference sequence). The CDR3 spans 13 residues. CDR3 DNA: TGCAGTGCTAGAGGGAGATCCGCCGCCGAACTGTTTTTT. It codes for CSARGRSAAELFF.

This clonotype was found many times. The V gene is TRBV10-3, the J gene TRBJ2-3; D uncertain. V lost 7 bases to trimming and J lost 2 bases, with 10 bases between them. CDR1 is ENHRY and CDR2 is SYGVKD in the germline V gene. CDR3 length: 13 residues. CDR3 region: CAIKARVTDTQYF. DNA of the CDR3: TGTGCCATCAAGGCTAGGGTCACAGATACGCAGTATTTT.